This T cell receptor beta chain was obtained from a study of T cell responses to AZD1222 COVID-19 vaccine. This clone was seen a handful of times. The CDR3 is 13 amino acids. Between the trimmed V and J ends, which lost 1 base and 2 bases, there was a span of 5 bases. Sequencing was performed with immunoSEQ multiplex PCR; in TCRdb, only in-frame clones are kept and a portion is missing. The data hold around 80,000 clones, with roughly four fifths observed a single time. This material consisted of peripheral blood, taken 28 days after the second AZD1222 dose. This receptor was obtained from an adult who received the AZD1222 COVID-19 vaccine. This chain uses TRBV12-3 or TRBV12-4 with TRBJ1-2; D remains unclear. CDR3 sequence reads: CASSLETNYGYTF. The CDR3 DNA is TGTGCCAGCAGTTTAGAGACAAACTATGGCTACACCTTC.